Here is one T cell receptor (beta chain) with its context. What it recognizes is unknown. The sample comes from a study of cytomegalovirus exposure and HLA in healthy donors. Study in general: A later analysis reported the same platform for the 120 or so validation repertoires and the roughly 670 first-cohort repertoires.

Overall study results and limits: According to a later analysis, TCR clusters from the first cohort tended to co-occur in the 100 to 150 validation repertoires.

The assay was immunoSEQ multiplex PCR, and TCRdb's table has in-frame clones only and misses some. Here the sample spans some 250,000 clones, 90% being singletons. The length of the CDR3 is 15 residues. From germline, CDR1 is SGDLS and CDR2 YYNGEE. With 2 bases clipped from V and 3 bases from J, the junction kept 3 bases outside the gene matches. Sequencing used PBMCs. V usage is TRBV9 and J usage is TRBJ1-2, with TRBD1 matching over 11 bases. This receptor was identified in a woman between 18 and 30 years old in good health and CMV-seronegative. The CDR3 loop is CASSVRTGGDYGYTF. DNA for the CDR3: TGTGCCAGCAGCGTCCGGACAGGGGGCGACTATGGCTACACCTTC.